Below, 24 T cell receptor beta chains from the same sample are listed, as sequenced in a study of T cells in Graves' hyperthyroidism and ophthalmopathy. Template material for amplifying TCR beta CDR3 regions consisted of RNA transcripts. An initial round of RT-PCR targeting the TCR CDR3 relied on the HTBI primer set. TCRdb used MiXCR to reprocess the multiplex PCR reads, holding one entry per CDR3 protein. The sample includes around 340,000 distinct CDR3 sequences, 15% to 20% of them seen just once. Sequencing input: blood. These receptor sequences come from a woman aged 40 to 50 with Graves' ophthalmopathy.

This clonotype was observed many times. The genes are TRBV7-9 and TRBJ2-7, with TRBD1 identical over 8 bases. J gave up 7 bases and V 3 bases, and 8 bases lay outside the gene matches. The V gene's germline CDR1 is SEHNR and CDR2 FQNEAQ (reference sequence). The CDR3 length is 14 residues. CDR3 in amino acids: CASSLTDRGGEQYF. The CDR3 nucleotides are TGTGCCAGCAGCTTGACCGACAGGGGAGGAGAGCAGTACTTC.

This clonotype was recorded at least ten times. V is TRBV30 and J is TRBJ1-2; D gene unclear. The germline V gene has CDR1 GTSNPN and CDR2 SVGIG (reference sequence). V was clipped by 4 bases and J by 4 bases, with 13 bases between them. The length of the CDR3 is 13 residues. The CDR3 sequence is CAWTDRRSYGYTF. CDR3 in DNA: TGTGCCTGGACGGACCGTCGTAGCTATGGCTACACCTTC.

In this sample, this clonotype turned up many times. The chain employs TRBV2 and TRBJ2-2; 10 nucleotides line up with TRBD2. The V segment lost 8 bases and the J segment 5 bases; nucleotides outside the gene matches: 14. There are 17 residues in the CDR3. CDR1 and CDR2 from the germline V gene are SNHLY and FYNNEI. The CDR3 region has the DNA TGTGCCAGCGGAAGATCTAGCGGGAGAGTGGAGACCGGGGAGCTGTTTTTT. Residues: CASGRSSGRVETGELFF. Supplemented by reference TRBV2 and TRBJ2-2, the full variable domain reads EPEVTQTPSHQVTQMGQEVILRCVPISNHLYFYWYRQILGQKVEFLVSFYNNEISEKSEIFDDQFSVERPDGSNFTLKIRSTKLEDSAMYFCASGRSSGRVETGELFFGEGSRLTVL.

This clonotype was seen many times. The rearrangement uses TRBV19 and TRBJ1-2; the match to TRBD1 covers 7 bases. Germline V gene lookup returns CDR1 LNHDA and CDR2 SQIVND (reference sequence). CDR3 length: 15 residues. V gave up 3 bases and J gave up 4 bases; unmatched junction bases: 8. CDR3 bases: TGTGCCAGTAGTATCCGGGGCCAGGGGGGCTATGGCTACACCTTC. Translated, it gives CASSIRGQGGYGYTF. The whole variable domain, remainder taken from reference TRBV19 and TRBJ1-2, is DGGITQSPKYLFRKEGQNVTLSCEQNLNHDAMYWYRQDPGQGLRLIYYSQIVNDFQKGDIAEGYSVSREKKESFPLTVTSAQKNPTAFYLCASSIRGQGGYGYTFGSGTRLTVV.

This clonotype was observed at least ten times. V gene TRBV20-1 combines with J gene TRBJ2-7; no reliable D call. Germline V lookup: CDR1 DFQATT, CDR2 SNEGSKA (reference sequence). The V end was cut by 5 bases, the J end by 3 bases, with 17 bases between. CDR3 length: 14 residues. The CDR3 DNA reads TGCAGTGCTGCTTGGCCAGCCGGCGGCTACGAGCAGTACTTC. This gives the protein CSAAWPAGGYEQYF.

The chain has TRBV13 and TRBJ2-2, with D possibly matching TRBD1 (6 bases). CDR1 and CDR2 from the germline V gene are PRHDT and FYEKMQ (reference sequence). The CDR3 runs to 14 residues. The ends were cut back, 4 bases at V and 4 bases at J, with 10 bases in the middle. CDR3 coding DNA: TGTGCCAGCAGCTCCAGGGGTAGCACCGGGGAGCTGTTTTTT. Its translation is CASSSRGSTGELFF. Together with reference TRBV13 and TRBJ2-2, the CDR3 gives the full variable domain: AAGVIQSPRHLIKEKRETATLKCYPIPRHDTVYWYQQGPGQDPQFLISFYEKMQSDKGSIPDRFSAQQFSDYHSELNMSSLELGDSALYFCASSSRGSTGELFFGEGSRLTVL.

This clonotype showed up many times. V gene TRBV11-2 combines with J gene TRBJ2-1, with 7 nucleotides matching TRBD2. This CDR3 contains 15 residues. Germline CDR1 and CDR2: SGHAT and FQNNGV. CDR3 region: CTTYPPGEGRNEQFF. CDR3 nucleotide sequence: TGTACCACCTACCCGCCCGGGGAGGGCCGCAATGAGCAGTTCTTC.

This clonotype was recorded many times. This chain connects TRBV28 to TRBJ2-5; D is perhaps TRBD1 (5 bases). With 2 bases removed from V and 3 bases from J, the gap between germline ends came to 10 bases. The CDR3 is made up of 14 amino acids. CDR1 and CDR2 (germline): MDHEN, SYDVKM. The CDR3 DNA reads as TGTGCCAGCAGTTTAAGACAGACGGAAGAGACCCAGTACTTC. It codes for CASSLRQTEETQYF.

This clonotype was found many times. This chain connects TRBV12-3 or TRBV12-4 to TRBJ2-7, with unresolved D. The CDR3 is made up of 12 amino acids. V dropped 4 bases and J dropped 2 bases, with 6 bases sitting between them. DNA for the CDR3: TGTGCCAGCAGTTCCAGTCCCTACGAGCAGTACTTC. Encoded protein: CASSSSPYEQYF.

This clonotype was found many times. This chain uses TRBV28 with TRBJ2-7, with 9 bases that match TRBD1. This CDR3 is built from 13 residues. In germline, CDR1 is MDHEN, CDR2 SYDVKM. J was trimmed by 3 bases and V by 4 bases; bases with no gene match: 1. CDR3 coding DNA: TGTGCCAGCAGTTGGACAGGGGTCTACGAGCAGTACTTC. It translates to CASSWTGVYEQYF.

This clonotype was observed many times. V is TRBV29-1 and J is TRBJ1-5; D remains unclear. Trimming pared 4 bases from V and 0 bases from J, leaving 7 bases between. This CDR3 contains 13 residues. From germline, CDR1 is SQVTM and CDR2 ANQGSEA. The CDR3 DNA follows: TGCAGCGTTGCCGACGGTAGCAATCAGCCCCAGCATTTT. As protein: CSVADGSNQPQHF.

This clonotype was seen many times. The chain joins TRBV28 to TRBJ2-7, with D possibly matching TRBD2 (7 bases). V shed 11 bases and J shed 4 bases, with 12 bases lying between them. There are 11 residues in the CDR3. CDR1 is MDHEN and CDR2 is SYDVKM in the germline V gene. CDR3 in amino acids: CACKGGYEQYF. As DNA, the CDR3 is TGTGCCTGCAAGGGGGGGTACGAGCAGTACTTC. Full variable domain (missing parts from reference TRBV28 and TRBJ2-7): DVKVTQSSRYLVKRTGEKVFLECVQDMDHENMFWYRQDPGLGLRLIYFSYDVKMKEKGDIPEGYSVSREKKERFSLILESASTNQTSMYLCACKGGYEQYFGPGTRLTVT.

This chain uses TRBV7-6 with TRBJ2-7; 9 nucleotides align to TRBD2. V lost 1 base and J lost 2; bases outside the gene matches: 3. The CDR3 spans 15 residues. The germline V gene has CDR1 SGHVS and CDR2 FNYEAQ. The DNA of the CDR3 is TGTGCCAGCAGCTTAGGGACTAGCGCTGCCTACGAGCAGTACTTC. The encoded protein is CASSLGTSAAYEQYF.

This clonotype was seen many times. This rearrangement joins TRBV6-1 to TRBJ1-5, with a tentative D call TRBD1 (6 bases). CDR3 size: 17 residues. CDR1 is MNHNS, CDR2 SASEGT, per germline. Trimming stripped 3 bases from V and 3 bases from J, with 18 bases between. The CDR3 nucleotides read TGTGCCAGCAGTGAGTACCGCTGGGACACCTCCAATCAGCCCCAGCATTTT. The encoded protein is CASSEYRWDTSNQPQHF.

The chain couples TRBV28 to TRBJ1-3; possible D gene TRBD1, 5 bases. The CDR3 extends over 15 amino acids. Germline values: CDR1 MDHEN, CDR2 SYDVKM. The V end lost 5 bases, the J end lost 2 bases, and 13 bases lay between the germline ends. The CDR3 nucleotides are TGTGCCAGCAGTCCCGGTGGGGACCCTGGAAACACCATATATTTT. As protein: CASSPGGDPGNTIYF. Variable domain in full (rest from reference TRBV28 and TRBJ1-3): DVKVTQSSRYLVKRTGEKVFLECVQDMDHENMFWYRQDPGLGLRLIYFSYDVKMKEKGDIPEGYSVSREKKERFSLILESASTNQTSMYLCASSPGGDPGNTIYFGEGSWLTVV.

This chain joins TRBV20-1 and TRBJ2-7; D is perhaps TRBD1 (6 bases). CDR1 and CDR2 from the germline V gene are DFQATT and SNEGSKA (reference sequence). Trimming took 4 bases from V and 3 from J, leaving 7 bases between them. The CDR3 is made up of 11 amino acids. The CDR3: CSATGDYEQYF. The CDR3 region has the DNA TGCAGTGCTACAGGGGACTACGAGCAGTACTTC.

V gene TRBV13 combines with J gene TRBJ1-5, with a possible D match to TRBD1 (5 bases). V was cut by 5 bases and J by 0 bases, with 11 bases left in between. This CDR3 spans 15 amino acids. The germline gives CDR1 PRHDT, CDR2 FYEKMQ (reference sequence). The chain's CDR3 is CASSPGRSSNQPQHF. The CDR3 region has the DNA TGTGCCAGCAGCCCGGGACGGAGTAGCAATCAGCCCCAGCATTTT.

This clonotype was observed many times. Here the CDR3 reads CASSWTGKTEAFF. For the CDR3, the DNA is TGTGCCAGCAGTTGGACAGGGAAGACTGAAGCTTTCTTT. The chain is built from TRBV27 and TRBJ1-1, with 8 bases lining up with TRBD1. V lost 4 bases to trimming and J lost 5 bases; unmatched junction nucleotides: 3. CDR1 is MNHEY, CDR2 SMNVEV, per germline (reference sequence). The CDR3 is made up of 13 amino acids.

At least ten counts were recorded for this clonotype. The genes are TRBV11-2 and TRBJ2-7; 8 nucleotides line up with TRBD2. Germline values: CDR1 SGHAT, CDR2 FQNNGV. Unmatched junction bases numbered 13, after V lost 1 base and J lost 5 bases. This CDR3 comprises 17 residues. The CDR3 region is CASSLVLAGHKVHEQYF. CDR3 coding DNA: TGTGCCAGCAGCTTAGTATTAGCGGGACACAAGGTCCACGAGCAGTACTTC.

This clonotype was seen a handful of times. The V gene is TRBV20-1, the J gene TRBJ1-1; the match to TRBD1 covers 7 bases. V shed 4 bases, J shed 3 bases, and the junction held 11 bases outside the gene matches. Germline CDR1 is DFQATT and CDR2 is SNEGSKA (reference sequence). The CDR3 totals 15 residues. DNA of the CDR3: TGCAGTGCTACCCGGGACAGCCGTCGTTACACTGAAGCTTTCTTT. Amino acids: CSATRDSRRYTEAFF.

This chain links TRBV12-3 or TRBV12-4 with TRBJ1-1, with D unresolved. The CDR3 is 14 residues long. V lost 6 bases to trimming and J lost 5 bases, with 16 bases between them. CDR3 sequence: CASRMATSVTEAFF. Here the CDR3 DNA reads TGTGCCAGCAGGATGGCCACTTCAGTGACTGAAGCTTTCTTT.

This clonotype was seen ten or more times. The gene calls are TRBV27 and TRBJ2-7; 7 bases are shared with TRBD1. CDR3 size: 15 residues. Per the germline V gene, CDR1 is MNHEY and CDR2 is SMNVEV (reference sequence). V shed 3 bases and J 2 bases; nucleotides not matched to a gene: 7. The CDR3 sequence: CASSFRQGPPYEQYF. Here the CDR3 DNA reads TGTGCCAGCAGTTTCAGACAGGGACCCCCCTACGAGCAGTACTTC.

This clonotype was counted at least ten times. V gene TRBV4-1 combines with J gene TRBJ1-2; 7 positions match TRBD1. V lost 6 bases to trimming and J lost 4 bases; unmatched junction nucleotides: 8. The germline V gene encodes CDR1 MGHRA and CDR2 YSYEKL. The CDR3 loop spans 14 amino acids. The CDR3 DNA reads as TGCGCCAGCAGAACTGAGGGGACAGCCTATGGCTACACCTTC. It translates to CASRTEGTAYGYTF.

The rearrangement joins TRBV30 to TRBJ2-2, with TRBD2 matching 11 bases. Germline trimming cut 8 bases from V and 8 bases from J; bases unmatched to any gene: 10. Per the germline V gene, CDR1 is GTSNPN and CDR2 is SVGIG (reference sequence). The CDR3 loop spans 14 amino acids. The CDR3 region is CAGRGLAASGELFF. For the CDR3, the DNA is TGTGCCGGACGGGGACTAGCGGCGTCGGGGGAGCTGTTTTTT.